This TCR beta chain was sequenced during a study of T-cell memory formation after mild COVID-19. This clonotype was counted only a few times. TCRdb called the 5' RACE reads again in MiXCR, with one record for every CDR3 protein. Among roughly 450,000 distinct CDR3 sequences, over 15% were seen once, and the ten largest hold roughly 12%. The clonotype originates from an adult woman who had mild COVID-19 (a few samples of this study predate the infection). Cell type and time point are not known. The sample taken for sequencing was PBMCs or a T cell subset sorted from them (not recorded which).

The CDR3 coding sequence is TGCGCCAGCAGAATACGAGGGGACAGCGGCTCAAACTATGGCTACACCTTC. This gives the protein CASRIRGDSGSNYGYTF. The V and J genes are TRBV5-1 and TRBJ1-2, with 7 bases lining up with TRBD1. The length of the CDR3 is 17 residues. Germline V gene lookup returns CDR1 SGHRS and CDR2 YFSETQ. With V trimmed by 5 bases and J by 2 bases, 15 bases remained unmatched.